This T cell receptor (beta chain) comes out of a study of beta chain features in type 1 diabetes. Expressed TCRB transcripts were sequenced because the entire RNA isolate underwent reverse transcription. Measured with immunoSEQ multiplex PCR; TCRdb has only the in-frame clones, and not every one. The sample lists over 120,000 clones; around a tenth were seen once. As for this clone: As yet, its antigen is unknown.

Overall study results and limits: Moderate yet significant TCRB CDR3 shortening was seen in Type 1 diabetes patients in all four CD4+ subsets. In these data, an HLA type influence on TCRB rearrangement remained unresolved.

The CDR3 consists of 16 residues. V shed 6 bases and J 4 bases; nucleotides not matched to a gene: 12. The V gene's germline CDR1 is LNHNV and CDR2 YYDKDF (reference sequence). The chain links TRBV15 to TRBJ1-5; TRBD1 aligns across 7 bases. The material sequenced was central memory CD4+ T cells from blood. This TCR was sampled from a young man in good health. The CDR3 nucleotides read TGTGCCACCAGGCCAGGGGGAATGGACGCTAATCAGCCCCAGCATTTT. Translated, it gives CATRPGGMDANQPQHF.